These T cell receptor beta chains were read from a single sample in a study of cytomegalovirus exposure and HLA in healthy donors. Produced via immunoSEQ multiplex PCR; TCRdb's table is partial and in-frame only. This table has 110,000 or so clones, less than 90% appearing once. The sample comprised PBMCs. These receptors were obtained from a man younger than 35 in good health and CMV-seropositive. CDR3s include the opening cysteine and the closing phenylalanine or tryptophan. A D gene is named only where the DNA matches it firmly. Clone size is shown for a subset of rows, as once, few, many or a class of expanded clone.

-	TRBV13	TRBJ1-1	-	CASSFLGATEAFF	TGTGCCAGCAGCTTTTTAGGAGCTACTGAAGCTTTCTTT
-	TRBV23-1	TRBJ1-1	TRBD1	CASSRQRGLNTEAFF	TGCGCCAGCAGTCGACAAAGGGGGCTGAACACTGAAGCTTTCTTT
-	TRBV6-1	TRBJ1-6	-	CASSEALPGSYNSPLHF	TGTGCCAGCAGTGAAGCGCTTCCGGGATCCTATAATTCACCCCTCCACTTT
-	TRBV5-1	TRBJ2-7	-	CASSSSTGLGEQYF	TGCGCCAGCAGCTCTTCGACAGGACTGGGCGAGCAGTACTTC
-	TRBV7-2	TRBJ2-7	-	CASSLAGVNEQYF	TGTGCCAGCAGCTTAGCAGGGGTGAACGAGCAGTACTTC
-	TRBV10-3	TRBJ2-7	TRBD2	CAISVTSGGYEQYF	TGTGCCATCAGTGTGACTAGCGGAGGATACGAGCAGTACTTC
-	TRBV28	TRBJ1-5	TRBD1	CASSLWDRVPQHF	TGTGCCAGCAGTTTGTGGGACAGGGTTCCCCAGCATTTT
-	TRBV6-4	TRBJ1-5	-	CASTRGRGNQPQHF	TGTGCCAGCACCCGGGGAAGGGGCAATCAGCCCCAGCATTTT
few	TRBV6-6	TRBJ2-7	-	CASSYVSGEYYEQYF	TGTGCCAGCAGTTACGTATCGGGAGAGTACTACGAGCAGTACTTC
once	TRBV6-6	TRBJ2-3	-	CASSPGTSDADTQYF	TGTGCCAGCAGCCCCGGGACATCCGACGCAGATACGCAGTATTTT
-	TRBV4-1	TRBJ1-1	-	CASSPLTSVNTEAFF	TGCGCCAGCAGCCCCCTCACCTCAGTGAACACTGAAGCTTTCTTT
once	TRBV2	TRBJ2-7	-	CASSHQQRSYEQYF	TGTGCCAGCAGTCACCAGCAGCGGTCCTACGAGCAGTACTTC
-	TRBV27	TRBJ2-7	TRBD1	CASSFGTGIYEQYF	TGTGCCAGCAGTTTCGGGACAGGAATCTACGAGCAGTACTTC
once	TRBV28	TRBJ1-5	TRBD1	CASSIGTETLNQPQHF	TGTGCCAGCAGTATCGGGACAGAGACCCTTAATCAGCCCCAGCATTTT
few	TRBV29-1	TRBJ1-1	-	CSVLTPGQGNTEAFF	TGCAGCGTACTCACCCCTGGGCAGGGGAACACTGAAGCTTTCTTT
-	TRBV5-8	TRBJ2-5	-	CASSLGVRRETQYF	TGTGCCAGCAGCTTGGGGGTCAGGAGGGAGACCCAGTACTTC
-	TRBV6-1	TRBJ2-5	-	CARGPRETQYF	TGTGCCAGGGGGCCCCGGGAGACCCAGTACTTC
-	TRBV7-9	TRBJ1-6	-	CASSLPGSPLHF	TGTGCCAGCAGCTTACCGGGTTCACCCCTCCACTTT
many	TRBV11-2	TRBJ1-5	-	CASSWSSGGNQPQHF	TGTGCCAGCAGCTGGTCTTCGGGGGGCAATCAGCCCCAGCATTTT
-	TRBV11-2	TRBJ2-2	-	CASSSFLRVTGELFF	TGTGCCAGCAGCTCGTTCCTCAGGGTCACCGGGGAGCTGTTTTTT
-	TRBV6-5	TRBJ1-6	TRBD1	CASSSDRVFSPLHF	TGTGCCAGCAGCTCGGACAGGGTCTTTTCACCCCTCCACTTT
-	TRBV13	TRBJ2-7	TRBD1	CASSLASGGLYEQYF	TGTGCCAGCAGCTTAGCATCAGGGGGCTTATACGAGCAGTACTTC
-	TRBV7-9	TRBJ2-7	-	CASSLEGVPYEQYF	TGTGCCAGCAGCTTAGAAGGGGTCCCCTACGAGCAGTACTTC
-	TRBV6-4	TRBJ2-3	-	CASSVGSGSTDTQYF	TGTGCCAGCAGTGTAGGTAGCGGATCCACAGATACGCAGTATTTT
-	TRBV19	TRBJ1-1	-	CASTETENTEAFF	TGTGCCAGTACGGAAACAGAGAACACTGAAGCTTTCTTT
-	TRBV19	TRBJ1-4	TRBD1	CASRTTGGDSPSSREKLFF	TGTGCCAGTAGGACCACAGGGGGCGATTCTCCCTCTAGTCGGGAAAAACTGTTTTTT
-	TRBV2	TRBJ1-4	-	CASRKQVNEKLFF	TGTGCCAGCCGAAAGCAGGTTAATGAAAAACTGTTTTTT
-	TRBV5-4	TRBJ2-5	TRBD1	CASSRWGTEQETQYF	TGTGCCAGCAGCAGATGGGGGACAGAACAAGAGACCCAGTACTTC
once	TRBV7-9	TRBJ2-5	TRBD1	CASSPRDRGFETQYF	TGTGCCAGCAGCCCGAGAGACAGGGGGTTCGAGACCCAGTACTTC
-	TRBV27	TRBJ1-2	-	CASSLIGESNYGYTF	TGTGCCAGCAGTTTAATAGGAGAAAGCAACTATGGCTACACCTTC
-	TRBV28	TRBJ1-6	-	CASTPHRVSPLHF	TGTGCCAGCACCCCACACAGGGTTTCACCCCTCCACTTT
-	TRBV11-2	TRBJ2-6	TRBD1	CASSLRGQGEAGANVLTF	TGTGCCAGCAGCCTAAGGGGGCAGGGAGAAGCTGGGGCCAACGTCCTGACTTTC
once	TRBV18	TRBJ2-3	-	CASSPIARGDTQYF	TGTGCCAGCTCACCTATAGCCCGGGGGGATACGCAGTATTTT
-	TRBV6-6	TRBJ1-5	-	CASSYEGNQPQHF	TGTGCCAGCAGTTATGAGGGAAATCAGCCCCAGCATTTT
-	TRBV27	TRBJ2-2	TRBD1	CASRRGQPNTGELFF	TGTGCCAGCAGAAGGGGACAGCCGAACACCGGGGAGCTGTTTTTT
-	TRBV19	TRBJ1-1	-	CATQDSPMNTEAFF	TGTGCCACCCAGGACAGTCCCATGAACACTGAAGCTTTCTTT
once	TRBV9	TRBJ2-5	TRBD2	CASSQGLAGRGETQYF	TGTGCCAGCAGCCAGGGACTAGCGGGGAGAGGAGAGACCCAGTACTTC
-	TRBV7-6	TRBJ1-3	TRBD1	CASSLVQGARGNTIYF	TGTGCCAGCAGCTTAGTGCAGGGGGCGCGAGGAAACACCATATATTTT
-	TRBV7-2	TRBJ1-2	-	CASSLSAGAGGYTF	TGTGCCAGCAGCTTATCCGCAGGGGCAGGTGGCTACACCTTC
-	TRBV5-1	TRBJ2-7	TRBD1	CASTTTGGGSYEQYF	TGCGCCAGCACCACTACAGGGGGAGGCTCCTACGAGCAGTACTTC
-	TRBV7-2	TRBJ2-1	TRBD1	CASSFGQANEQFF	TGTGCCAGCAGCTTCGGACAGGCGAATGAGCAGTTCTTC
-	TRBV29-1	TRBJ2-1	TRBD2	CSVEVGGGGYYNEQFF	TGCAGCGTTGAAGTAGGCGGGGGGGGGTACTACAATGAGCAGTTCTTC
-	TRBV4-3	TRBJ1-4	TRBD1	CASSQEYIGQGMEKLFF	TGCGCCAGCAGCCAAGAATATATCGGACAGGGTATGGAAAAACTGTTTTTT
-	TRBV29-1	TRBJ2-7	-	CSVAGDLQSYEQYF	TGCAGCGTTGCGGGGGACCTTCAATCCTACGAGCAGTACTTC
-	TRBV20-1	TRBJ2-5	-	CSARGPETQYF	TGCAGTGCTAGGGGGCCGGAGACCCAGTACTTC
-	TRBV2	TRBJ1-2	-	CASSEVGERAYGYTF	TGTGCCAGCAGTGAAGTAGGGGAGCGGGCGTATGGCTACACCTTC
-	TRBV10-1	TRBJ2-1	-	CASSGAEQFF	TGCGCCAGCAGTGGGGCGGAGCAGTTCTTC
-	TRBV2	TRBJ2-1	-	CASSEMWRNPTVRGGLF	TGTGCCAGCAGTGAAATGTGGCGGAACCCGACGGTCCGAGGGGGACTCTTC
-	TRBV6-1	TRBJ2-7	-	CASSVQTALYEQYF	TGTGCCAGCAGTGTACAGACAGCACTCTACGAGCAGTACTTC
-	TRBV7-9	TRBJ2-1	-	CASSHPGTTDNEQFF	TGTGCCAGCAGCCATCCCGGGACAACGGACAATGAGCAGTTCTTC
once	TRBV6-1	TRBJ2-6	-	CASSAWGLSGANVLTF	TGTGCCAGCAGTGCTTGGGGCCTCTCTGGGGCCAACGTCCTGACTTTC
-	TRBV28	TRBJ1-5	-	CAIGSSNQPQHF	TGTGCCATCGGGTCGAGCAATCAGCCCCAGCATTTT
-	TRBV28	TRBJ1-5	TRBD1	CGTGADSNQPQHF	TGTGGGACAGGGGCAGATAGCAATCAGCCCCAGCATTTT